This T cell receptor (beta chain) was recorded in a study of CD8 T cells in ankylosing spondylitis. General study findings and limits: Seemingly distinctive of ankylosing spondylitis blood was a TCR beta motif formed by eight highly homologous variants.

This clonotype was seen repeatedly, ten times or more. Its target is unknown. Via MiXCR, TCRdb re-called the 5' RACE reads, giving one row per CDR3 protein. The sample holds roughly 180,000 distinct CDR3 sequences, around 9.6% seen once. CDR1 is DFQATT, CDR2 SNEGSKA, per germline (reference sequence). This CDR3 contains 16 residues. V gave up 0 bases and J gave up 7 bases; unmatched junction bases: 12. The receptor comes from a female donor with ankylosing spondylitis or in good health (not recorded which). Sequenced input: blood, either unsorted or a sorted T cell fraction (not recorded which). The chain links TRBV20-1 to TRBJ2-3; TRBD2 agrees at 8 bases. CDR3 residues: CSAREVSGTYGNTQYF. CDR3 in DNA: TGCAGTGCTAGAGAAGTTAGCGGGACATACGGGAATACGCAGTATTTT.